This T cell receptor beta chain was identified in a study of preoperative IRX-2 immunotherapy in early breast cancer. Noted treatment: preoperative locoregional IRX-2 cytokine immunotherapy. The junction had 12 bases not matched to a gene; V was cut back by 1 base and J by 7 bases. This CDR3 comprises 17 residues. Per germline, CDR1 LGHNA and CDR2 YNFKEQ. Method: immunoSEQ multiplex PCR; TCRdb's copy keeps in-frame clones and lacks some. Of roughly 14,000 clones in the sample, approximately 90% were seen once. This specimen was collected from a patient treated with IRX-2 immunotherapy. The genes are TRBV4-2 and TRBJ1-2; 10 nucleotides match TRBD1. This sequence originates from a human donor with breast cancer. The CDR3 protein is CASSQVGQGLSHSGYTF. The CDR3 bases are TGTGCCAGCAGCCAAGTGGGACAGGGGCTTTCGCATTCTGGCTACACCTTC.